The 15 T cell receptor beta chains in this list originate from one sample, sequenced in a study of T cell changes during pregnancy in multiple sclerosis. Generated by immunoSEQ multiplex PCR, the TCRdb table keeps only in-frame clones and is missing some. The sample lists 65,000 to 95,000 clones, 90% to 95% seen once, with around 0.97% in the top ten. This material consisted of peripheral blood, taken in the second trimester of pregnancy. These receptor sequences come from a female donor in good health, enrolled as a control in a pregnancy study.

CDR3: CASSDQREGIYNEQFF. The CDR3 nucleotides are TGTGCCAGCAGCGACCAGCGGGAGGGTATATACAATGAGCAGTTCTTC. V gene TRBV9 combines with J gene TRBJ2-1; TRBD2 aligns across 10 bases. Germline CDR1 is SGDLS and CDR2 is YYNGEE. The CDR3 runs 16 residues. V lost 3 bases to trimming and J lost 4 bases; unmatched junction nucleotides: 7.

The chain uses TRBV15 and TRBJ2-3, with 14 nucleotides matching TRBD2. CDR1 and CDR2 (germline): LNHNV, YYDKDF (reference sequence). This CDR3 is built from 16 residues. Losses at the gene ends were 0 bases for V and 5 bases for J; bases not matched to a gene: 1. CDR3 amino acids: CATSRDGLAGGDTQYF. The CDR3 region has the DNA TGTGCCACCAGCAGAGATGGACTAGCGGGAGGAGATACGCAGTATTTT. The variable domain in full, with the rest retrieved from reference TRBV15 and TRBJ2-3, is DAMVIQNPRYQVTQFGKPVTLSCSQTLNHNVMYWYQQKSSQAPKLLFHYYDKDFNNEADTPDNFQSRRPNTSFCFLDIRSPGLGDTAMYLCATSRDGLAGGDTQYFGPGTRLTVL.

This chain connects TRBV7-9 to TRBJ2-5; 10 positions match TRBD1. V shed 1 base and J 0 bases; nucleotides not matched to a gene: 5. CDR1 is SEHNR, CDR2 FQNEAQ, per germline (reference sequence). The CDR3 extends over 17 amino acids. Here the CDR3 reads CASSLGTGGTYQETQYF. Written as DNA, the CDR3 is TGTGCCAGCAGCTTAGGGACAGGGGGGACGTACCAAGAGACCCAGTACTTC.

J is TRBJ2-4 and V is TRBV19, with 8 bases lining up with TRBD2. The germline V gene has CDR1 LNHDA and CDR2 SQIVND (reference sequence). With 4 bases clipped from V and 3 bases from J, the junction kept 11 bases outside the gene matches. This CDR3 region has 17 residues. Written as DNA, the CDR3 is TGTGCCAGTAGTACCTTCCCAAGCGGGAGTGTCAAAAACATTCAGTACTTC. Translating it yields CASSTFPSGSVKNIQYF.

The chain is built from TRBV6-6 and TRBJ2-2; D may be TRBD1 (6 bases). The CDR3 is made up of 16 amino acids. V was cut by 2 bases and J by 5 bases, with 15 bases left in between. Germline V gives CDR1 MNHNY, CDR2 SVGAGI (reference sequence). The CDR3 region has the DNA TGTGCCAGCAGTTACCCATCGACAGGAGGAACCGGGGAGCTGTTTTTT. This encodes CASSYPSTGGTGELFF.

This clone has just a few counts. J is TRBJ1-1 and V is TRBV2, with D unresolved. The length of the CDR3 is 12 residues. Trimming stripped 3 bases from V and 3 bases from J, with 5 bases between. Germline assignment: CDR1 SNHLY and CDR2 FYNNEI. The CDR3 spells CASSDSYTEAFF. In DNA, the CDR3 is TGTGCCAGCAGTGACTCCTACACTGAAGCTTTCTTT.

As DNA, the CDR3 is TGTGCCAGCAGTGACCCAACCGGACTAGCGGGAGAAAGGGATGAGCAGTTCTTC. Protein sequence: CASSDPTGLAGERDEQFF. The chain joins TRBV2 to TRBJ2-1; 13 bases agree with TRBD2. V trimming: 3 bases; J trimming: 8 bases; junction bases outside the gene matches: 13. The CDR3 has 18 amino acids. Germline V gene data show CDR1 as SNHLY and CDR2 as FYNNEI.

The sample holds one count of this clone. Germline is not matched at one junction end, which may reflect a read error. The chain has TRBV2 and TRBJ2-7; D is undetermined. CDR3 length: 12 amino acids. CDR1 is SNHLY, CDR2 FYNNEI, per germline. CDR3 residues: CASYLRSSEQYF. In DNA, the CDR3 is TGTGCCAGCTACCTGCGATCCTCCGAGCAGTACTTC.

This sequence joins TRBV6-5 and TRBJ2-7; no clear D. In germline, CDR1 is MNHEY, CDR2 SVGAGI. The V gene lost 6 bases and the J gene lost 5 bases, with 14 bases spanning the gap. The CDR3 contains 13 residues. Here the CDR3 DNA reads TGTGCCAGCAGCCAATTCGTTGCGGACGAGCAGTACTTC. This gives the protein CASSQFVADEQYF.

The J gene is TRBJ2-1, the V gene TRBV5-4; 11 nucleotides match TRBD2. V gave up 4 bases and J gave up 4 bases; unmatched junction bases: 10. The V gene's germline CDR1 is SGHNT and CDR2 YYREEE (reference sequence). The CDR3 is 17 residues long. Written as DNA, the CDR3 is TGTGCCAGCAGCCTTGGAAAGACTAGCGGGACTTACAATGAGCAGTTCTTC. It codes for CASSLGKTSGTYNEQFF.

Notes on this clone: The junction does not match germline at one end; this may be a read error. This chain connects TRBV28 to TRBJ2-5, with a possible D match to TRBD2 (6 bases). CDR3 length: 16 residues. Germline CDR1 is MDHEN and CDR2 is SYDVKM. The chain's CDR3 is CASSFVFSGAVETRYF. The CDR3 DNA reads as TGTGCCAGCAGTTTCGTCTTTTCGGGAGCGGTCGAGACCCGGTACTTC.

The CDR3 coding sequence is TGTGCCAGCAGTTTCCTTATGCGGGGTTCCGGGGAGCTGTTTTTT. It is translated as CASSFLMRGSGELFF. The V call is TRBV27, the J call TRBJ2-2; D is possibly TRBD2 (6 bases). With 3 bases removed from V and 6 bases from J, the gap between germline ends came to 14 bases. This CDR3 region has 15 residues. Germline CDR1 MNHEY, CDR2 SMNVEV (reference sequence).

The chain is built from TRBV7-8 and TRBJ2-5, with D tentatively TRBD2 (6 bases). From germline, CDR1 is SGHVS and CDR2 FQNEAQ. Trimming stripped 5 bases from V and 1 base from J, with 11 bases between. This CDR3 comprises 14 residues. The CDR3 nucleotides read TGTGCCAGCAGCCCGCGGACTACCCAAGAGACCCAGTACTTC. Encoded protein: CASSPRTTQETQYF.

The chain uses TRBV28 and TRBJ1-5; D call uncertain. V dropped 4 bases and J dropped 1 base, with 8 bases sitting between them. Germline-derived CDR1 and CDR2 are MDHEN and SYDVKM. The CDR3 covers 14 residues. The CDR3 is CASSSTLSNQPQHF. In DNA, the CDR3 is TGTGCCAGCAGTTCCACACTAAGCAATCAGCCCCAGCATTTT.

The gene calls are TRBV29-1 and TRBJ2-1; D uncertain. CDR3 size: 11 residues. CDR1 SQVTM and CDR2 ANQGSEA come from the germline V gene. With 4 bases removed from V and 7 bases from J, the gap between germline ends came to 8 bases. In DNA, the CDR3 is TGCAGCGTTGCCCATCAGAATGAGCAGTTCTTC. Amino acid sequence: CSVAHQNEQFF.